These 10 T cell receptor beta chains originate from one sample sequenced in a study of OX40 agonist ivuxolimab in advanced cancers. Measured with immunoSEQ multiplex PCR; TCRdb has only the in-frame clones, and not every one. The table has tens of thousands of clones, around 88% seen once. Sequencing was performed on CD4+ or CD8+ T cells sorted from blood, taken in a trial of the OX40 agonist ivuxolimab. The receptors were sampled from an adult with an advanced solid tumor such as melanoma, head and neck, liver or kidney cancer.

The V and J genes are TRBV28 and TRBJ2-3; 8 nucleotides match TRBD1. The CDR3 contains 15 residues. Germline V CDR1 and CDR2: MDHEN, SYDVKM. After removal of 4 bases from V and 1 base from J, the junction contained 4 bases not matched to a gene. CDR3 region: CASSSAQGGTDTQYF. The CDR3 DNA reads TGTGCCAGCAGTTCCGCACAGGGGGGCACAGATACGCAGTATTTT. Full variable domain (missing parts from reference TRBV28 and TRBJ2-3): DVKVTQSSRYLVKRTGEKVFLECVQDMDHENMFWYRQDPGLGLRLIYFSYDVKMKEKGDIPEGYSVSREKKERFSLILESASTNQTSMYLCASSSAQGGTDTQYFGPGTRLTVL.

This clone was recorded a few times. The chain joins TRBV10-1 to TRBJ2-2; 11 bases align to TRBD2. J was trimmed by 1 base and V by 2 bases; bases with no gene match: 9. The CDR3 contains 19 residues. Germline CDR1 is WNHNN and CDR2 is SYGVQD (reference sequence). CDR3 protein: CASSEGARLAGLNTGELFF. The CDR3 nucleotides are TGCGCCAGCAGTGAGGGGGCTAGACTAGCGGGATTGAACACCGGGGAGCTGTTTTTT.

This clone was counted once. The chain carries TRBV7-9 and TRBJ1-3; no definite D call. Germline CDR1 reads SEHNR; CDR2 reads FQNEAQ (reference sequence). The length of the CDR3 is 12 residues. Trimming removed 6 bases at V and 2 bases at J, with 5 bases between. The CDR3 spells CASRIPGNTIYF. CDR3 coding DNA: TGTGCCAGCAGGATCCCTGGAAACACCATATATTTT.

V and J are TRBV10-3 and TRBJ1-6, with 8 nucleotides matching TRBD1. The ends lost 6 bases at V and 5 bases at J; junction bases unmatched: 3. The CDR3 runs to 14 residues. CDR1 ENHRY and CDR2 SYGVKD come from the germline V gene. CDR3 nucleotides: TGTGCCATCAGCCAGGGACAGGATAATTCACCCCTCCACTTT. Translating gives CAISQGQDNSPLHF.

The genes are TRBV6-5 and TRBJ2-1; TRBD1 is a possible D gene (6 bases). Germline V gene data show CDR1 as MNHEY and CDR2 as SVGAGI. Trimming left V 0 bases short and J 6 bases short, with 15 bases between. This CDR3 has 16 amino acids. The CDR3 is CASSYSATSRGNEQFF. The CDR3 bases are TGTGCCAGCAGTTACTCCGCTACGTCCAGGGGCAATGAGCAGTTCTTC.

The V and J genes are TRBV23-1 and TRBJ2-3; D gene unclear. TRBV23-1 is known as an ORF, though its function is uncertain. The CDR3 has 11 amino acids. Here the CDR3 DNA reads TGCCCCGTGTCTAGCACAGATACGCAGTATTTT. It codes for CPVSSTDTQYF.

The V and J genes are TRBV19 and TRBJ2-3; TRBD2 matches 11 bases. The CDR3 has 15 amino acids. Germline V gives CDR1 LNHDA, CDR2 SQIVND (reference sequence). The V gene end was trimmed by 5 bases and the J gene end by 6 bases; junction bases not matched to a gene: 7. The CDR3 region has the DNA TGTGCCAGTAGTCCGGGACTAGCGGATCCGGATACGCAGTATTTT. This encodes CASSPGLADPDTQYF.

This chain joins TRBV5-3 and TRBJ1-4; perhaps TRBD1 as D (6 bases). TRBV5-3 is filed as an ORF, its function uncertain. CDR3 length: 14 residues. Trimming pared 0 bases from V and 5 bases from J, leaving 8 bases between. This CDR3 is CARSLVRGNEKLFF. The DNA of the CDR3 is TGTGCCAGAAGCTTGGTCAGGGGAAATGAAAAACTGTTTTTT.

This chain uses TRBV19 with TRBJ2-7, with D perhaps given as TRBD1 or TRBD2 (5 bases each). The germline V gene encodes CDR1 LNHDA and CDR2 SQIVND (reference sequence). The CDR3 covers 16 residues. Trimming left V 3 bases short and J 4 bases short, with 19 bases between. The DNA of the CDR3 is TGTGCCAGTAGTATGCCTACCGGGACGACGGCTTACGAGCAGTACTTC. This gives the protein CASSMPTGTTAYEQYF. The whole variable domain, remainder taken from reference TRBV19 and TRBJ2-7, is DGGITQSPKYLFRKEGQNVTLSCEQNLNHDAMYWYRQDPGQGLRLIYYSQIVNDFQKGDIAEGYSVSREKKESFPLTVTSAQKNPTAFYLCASSMPTGTTAYEQYFGPGTRLTVT.

V usage is TRBV14 and J usage is TRBJ2-3; D not resolved. Germline V gives CDR1 SGHDN, CDR2 FVKESK. CDR3 length: 13 amino acids. V gave up 9 bases and J gave up 2 bases, with 12 bases separating them. CDR3 sequence reads: CASRLGSTDTQYF. The CDR3 DNA follows: TGTGCCAGTCGTCTGGGTTCCACAGATACGCAGTATTTT.